These 6 T cell receptor beta chains were sequenced from one sample in a study of blood T cell repertoires in COVID-19. Data came from immunoSEQ multiplex PCR; TCRdb stores just in-frame clones and leaves some out. The repertoire holds over 250,000 clones, roughly 90% seen once, with around 0.92% in the top ten. The material sequenced was PBMCs or T cells enriched from blood (not recorded which). The origin of the receptors is a woman in her twenties or thirties who had recovered from COVID-19.

CDR3 in amino acids: CASSVEASGGITDTQYF. The CDR3 DNA sequence: TGTGCCAGCAGCGTAGAGGCCTCAGGGGGGATTACAGATACGCAGTATTTT. The rearrangement links TRBV9 to TRBJ2-3; possible D gene TRBD1, 7 bases. There are 17 residues in the CDR3. Germline CDR1 SGDLS, CDR2 YYNGEE. Between the trimmed V and J ends, which lost 0 bases and 3 bases, there was a span of 17 bases.

The chain is built from TRBV29-1 and TRBJ1-2; possibly TRBD1 for D (5 bases). The CDR3 contains 12 residues. Deletions cut 5 bases from V and 5 bases from J, with 12 bases between. In germline, CDR1 is SQVTM, CDR2 ANQGSEA. The CDR3 nucleotides are TGCAGCGTTCTACCCCCAGGGTATGGCTACACCTTC. It encodes CSVLPPGYGYTF. The variable domain in full, with the rest retrieved from reference TRBV29-1 and TRBJ1-2, is SAVISQKPSRDICQRGTSLTIQCQVDSQVTMMFWYRQQPGQSLTLIATANQGSEATYESGFVIDKFPISRPNLTFSTLTVSNMSPEDSSIYLCSVLPPGYGYTFGSGTRLTVV.

This chain connects TRBV5-1 to TRBJ1-1, with 9 bases lining up with TRBD1. Germline V gives CDR1 SGHRS, CDR2 YFSETQ. The J segment lost 0 bases and the V segment lost 4 bases, leaving 13 bases of the junction unmatched. This CDR3 is built from 18 residues. The CDR3 nucleotides read TGCGCCAGCAGCCCTGGGTGGGGTACAGGGGGCGTGAACACTGAAGCTTTCTTT. This translates into CASSPGWGTGGVNTEAFF.

This clone has just a few counts. This chain uses TRBV2 with TRBJ1-5; D gene uncertain. This CDR3 has 13 amino acids. CDR1 and CDR2 from the germline V gene are SNHLY and FYNNEI. Trimming stripped 3 bases from V and 6 bases from J, with 9 bases between. CDR3 in DNA: TGTGCCAGCAGTGACCCTCCAGGTCAGCCCCAGCATTTT. Protein product: CASSDPPGQPQHF.

The chain combines TRBV11-2 with TRBJ1-1, with D possibly being TRBD1 (6 bases). Germline V CDR1 and CDR2: SGHAT, FQNNGV. The ends were cut back, 2 bases at V and 8 bases at J, with 15 bases in the middle. CDR3 length equals 14 residues. The CDR3 sequence is CASSLWETGTEAFF. For the CDR3, the DNA is TGTGCCAGCAGCTTATGGGAAACCGGGACAGAAGCTTTCTTT.

This clone was seen more than once but under ten times. V and J are TRBV19 and TRBJ2-5; D gene uncertain. In germline, CDR1 is LNHDA, CDR2 SQIVND (reference sequence). The CDR3 runs to 14 residues. V lost 5 bases, J lost 5 bases, and 15 bases lay in between. The CDR3: CASSPRRFGETQYF. CDR3 nucleotides: TGTGCCAGTAGTCCTAGGCGTTTCGGGGAGACCCAGTACTTC. Together with reference TRBV19 and TRBJ2-5, the CDR3 gives the full variable domain: DGGITQSPKYLFRKEGQNVTLSCEQNLNHDAMYWYRQDPGQGLRLIYYSQIVNDFQKGDIAEGYSVSREKKESFPLTVTSAQKNPTAFYLCASSPRRFGETQYFGPGTRLLVL.